A single T cell receptor (beta chain) is shown here with its context. No antigen is known for it. No much larger clonotype is one base removed from it; base qualities were not supplied. The immunoSEQ Assay, a bias-controlled multiplex PCR, was used to amplify TCRbeta CDR3 regions from genomic DNA. The study's processing was this. The number of nucleated cells in each sample was estimated from the amplification of reference gene primers within the assay. Sequence reads were collapsed and filtered to measure the absolute abundance of every unique TCRbeta CDR3 rearrangement. Productive Simpson clonality was computed per sample as the square root of Simpson's diversity index over productive rearrangements. TCRdb mirrors the immuneACCESS table, restricted to in-frame sequences. Some clones are absent from its copies; in checked studies, under half trace to an unresolved V gene, and the reason for the others is unknown. The DNA was the basis for D and trimming; V, J and clone size are from that table. The sample table holds about 78,000 clones, of which around nine tenths were seen once. Clones ranked in the top ten supply about 1.9% of the sample.

The collaborating institutions used their own protocols to collect whole blood in K2EDTA tubes. For TCRbeta analysis, collaborators shipped samples as frozen whole blood, isolated PBMCs, or DNA extracted from either of those sample types. From the germline V gene (reference sequence), CDR1 is LNHDA and CDR2 is SQIVND. A distance of 12 bases separates the germline ends of V and J, which lose 9 bases and 3 bases respectively. The CDR3 runs 12 residues from the cysteine to the phenylalanine. Here the CDR3 DNA is all that survives: 36 bases in frame from base 1. This specimen belongs to a study of blood T cell repertoires in COVID-19 (dated by TCRdb to 2019 to 2021). Background for the entire study: Collaborator samples came from the United States, Italy and Spain and covered acute and convalescent phases of COVID-19. The material from the prospective study consisted of cDNA or gDNA derived from T cells, B-cell-depleted T cells, or PBMCs. The repertoires were released in a freely available public database meant as a resource for research on the immune response to SARS-CoV-2. Subjects who had been exposed to COVID-19, were actively infected with it, or had recovered from it provided the deeply sampled blood TCRbeta repertoires that made up the dataset. The samples were drawn from two sources: the first 160 participants of the ongoing ImmuneRACE study, and 1,000 to 1,500 subjects contributed by 6 global collaborators. HLA class I and class II types, where available, came from metadata supplied by the sample provider rather than from assay-based typing. The sample metadata nearly always contained a de-identified subject ID, COVID-19 status, age in years and sex.

Results the study describes overall, beyond this receptor: The amount of clinical and demographic metadata varied by source and participant and was provided uncurated.

The V gene is TRBV19 and the J gene is TRBJ2-7; tentative D gene TRBD1, with 6 bases matching. This TCR derives from a woman aged 55-69 years with acute or convalescent COVID-19. Sequenced: peripheral blood. The CDR3 reads as follows: CASRGSGYEQYF. The DNA sequence is TGTGCCAGCAGGGGATCAGGCTACGAGCAGTACTTC.